These 8 T cell receptor beta chains originate from one sample sequenced in a study of PD-L1 blockade in urothelial cancer. Time point denoted: pretreatment peripheral blood. The repertoire was sequenced with immunoSEQ multiplex PCR; TCRdb's copy has only in-frame clones and lacks some. The sample has approximately 90,000 clones; 84% are singletons. This material consisted of PBMCs, taken around atezolizumab (anti-PD-L1) treatment. The receptors shown here come from a man aged 60 to 69 with urothelial cancer.

V gene TRBV4-3 combines with J gene TRBJ2-2; D not certain. Trimming pared 1 base from V and 6 bases from J, leaving 9 bases between. Germline assignment: CDR1 LGHNA and CDR2 YSLEER. This CDR3 is 14 amino acids long. CDR3 in amino acids: CASSQGGRSGELFF. The CDR3, as DNA: TGCGCCAGCAGCCAAGGCGGAAGATCCGGGGAGCTGTTTTTT.

This chain uses TRBV2 with TRBJ1-3, with D tentatively TRBD1 (5 bases). The germline V and J ends were trimmed by 3 bases and 0 bases, with 12 bases remaining between them. Germline-derived CDR1 and CDR2 are SNHLY and FYNNEI. This CDR3 spans 16 amino acids. CDR3 coding DNA: TGTGCCAGCAGTGACCAGGGACTGCCCTCTGGAAACACCATATATTTT. Amino acid sequence: CASSDQGLPSGNTIYF.

This clone appeared a single time. The CDR3 reads CASRATGVRNTIYF. The CDR3 region has the DNA TGTGCCAGCAGGGCTACAGGGGTGCGAAACACCATATATTTT. V gene TRBV6-5 combines with J gene TRBJ1-3, with 7 bases identical to TRBD1. Trimming cost V 6 bases and J 5 bases; bases outside gene matches: 7. Germline assignment: CDR1 MNHEY and CDR2 SVGAGI. The CDR3 loop spans 14 amino acids.

V usage is TRBV19 and J usage is TRBJ2-5, with D perhaps TRBD2 (6 bases). Trimming left V 6 bases short and J 4 bases short, with 15 bases between. This CDR3 is 14 amino acids long. Germline values: CDR1 LNHDA, CDR2 SQIVND (reference sequence). The CDR3 is CASSPGGFGETQYF. The CDR3 DNA reads TGTGCCAGTAGCCCCGGGGGATTTGGAGAGACCCAGTACTTC. Drawing the rest from reference TRBV19 and TRBJ2-5, the complete variable domain is DGGITQSPKYLFRKEGQNVTLSCEQNLNHDAMYWYRQDPGQGLRLIYYSQIVNDFQKGDIAEGYSVSREKKESFPLTVTSAQKNPTAFYLCASSPGGFGETQYFGPGTRLLVL.

The rearrangement uses TRBV19 and TRBJ2-7, with 11 bases fitting TRBD1. Germline values: CDR1 LNHDA, CDR2 SQIVND (reference sequence). After removal of 4 bases from V and 4 bases from J, the junction contained 9 bases not matched to a gene. CDR3 length equals 16 residues. In DNA form, the CDR3 reads TGTGCCAGTAGTAACCTGGGGACAGGGGGGACATACGAGCAGTACTTC. Its translation: CASSNLGTGGTYEQYF. Full variable domain (outside the CDR3, taken from reference TRBV19 and TRBJ2-7): DGGITQSPKYLFRKEGQNVTLSCEQNLNHDAMYWYRQDPGQGLRLIYYSQIVNDFQKGDIAEGYSVSREKKESFPLTVTSAQKNPTAFYLCASSNLGTGGTYEQYFGPGTRLTVT.

The rearrangement joins TRBV25-1 to TRBJ2-2, with 7 bases aligning to TRBD2. Germline values: CDR1 MGHDK, CDR2 SYGVNS. V was clipped by 6 bases and J by 4 bases; unmatched bases: 8. The CDR3 is 15 amino acids. The CDR3 sequence is CASRGGGSGTGELFF. The CDR3 region has the DNA TGTGCCAGCAGGGGCGGGGGTTCGGGCACCGGGGAGCTGTTTTTT. The full variable domain, with the rest looked up from reference TRBV25-1 and TRBJ2-2, is EADIYQTPRYLVIGTGKKITLECSQTMGHDKMYWYQQDPGMELHLIHYSYGVNSTEKGDLSSESTVSRIRTEHFPLTLESARPSHTSQYLCASRGGGSGTGELFFGEGSRLTVL.

For this clone: Different DNA sequences within this sample yield the same CDR3. The chain employs TRBV5-6 and TRBJ2-2; 8 positions agree with TRBD1. Trimming cost V 4 bases and J 6 bases; bases outside gene matches: 5. The CDR3 consists of 14 residues. Per the germline V gene, CDR1 is SGHDT and CDR2 is YYEEEE. The CDR3 coding sequence is TGTGCCAGCAGCGACCCGACAGGGGCCGGGGAGCTGTTTTTT. It specifies CASSDPTGAGELFF.

J is TRBJ2-1 and V is TRBV4-1; the D gene is possibly TRBD1 (7 bases). Germline V gives CDR1 MGHRA, CDR2 YSYEKL. V was clipped by 6 bases and J by 6 bases, with 12 bases between them. The CDR3 runs 13 residues. CDR3: CASRGGQPNEQFF. CDR3 nucleotide sequence: TGCGCCAGCAGGGGGGGACAGCCCAATGAGCAGTTCTTC.